This entry describes one T cell receptor (beta chain). Its specificity is not known. Other nucleotide sequences from this sample produce the same CDR3. The data belong to a study of shared clonotypes between healthy human individuals. Study outcomes and limitations: Relative to clonotypes present in all four donors, those not shared had lower generation probabilities. Even with large depth, rarefaction showed that sorted-subset sequencing was incomplete.

The CDR3 sequence is 13 residues long. V lost 3 bases and J lost 4, with 7 bases in between. Germline values: CDR1 LNHDA, CDR2 SQIVND (reference sequence). An assay was performed, and its level was deep. DNA at approximately 200 ng, tens of thousands of T cell genomes, went into sorted-subset replicate PCRs. The repertoire was sequenced with immunoSEQ multiplex PCR; TCRdb's copy has only in-frame clones and lacks some. The table includes more than 1.2 million clones, about 98.5% detected once. The chain links TRBV19 to TRBJ1-5; unclear D gene. Sequencing was carried out using naive CD4+ T cells sorted from blood. Subset indicated: CD45RA+ positively selected. This TCR derives from a man aged 25 to 45 in good health. For the CDR3, the DNA is TGTGCCAGTAGTATCTCCGGAAATCAGCCCCAGCATTTT. Translating it yields CASSISGNQPQHF.